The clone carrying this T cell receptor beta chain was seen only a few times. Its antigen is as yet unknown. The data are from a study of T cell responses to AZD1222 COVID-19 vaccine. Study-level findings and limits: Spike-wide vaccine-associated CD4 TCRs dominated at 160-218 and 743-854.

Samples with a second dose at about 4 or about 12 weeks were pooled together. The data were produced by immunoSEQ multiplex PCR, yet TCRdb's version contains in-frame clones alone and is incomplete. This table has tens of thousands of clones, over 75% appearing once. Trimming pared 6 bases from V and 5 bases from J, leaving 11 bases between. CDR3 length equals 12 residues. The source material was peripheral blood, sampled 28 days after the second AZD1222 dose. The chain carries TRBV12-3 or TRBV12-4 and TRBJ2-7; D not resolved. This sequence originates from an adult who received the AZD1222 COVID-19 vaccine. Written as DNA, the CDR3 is TGTGCCAGCAGCGGGTTCGGTGACGAGCAGTACTTC. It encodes CASSGFGDEQYF.